This T cell receptor beta chain was identified in a study of CD8+ T cells in alopecia areata. Overall study: The drug, oral tofacitinib, was given to treated patients at 5 to 10 mg twice daily. Notes on the study in general: Between patients, shared TCR sequences were less clear than in mice. This was possibly due in part to HLA diversity in the patient population.

The germline V gene encodes CDR1 SGHRS and CDR2 YFSETQ. The V and J ends lost 4 bases and 4 bases, in that order; junction bases with no gene match: 3. The CDR3 runs 14 residues. The authors extracted RNA and reverse transcribed it into cDNA as the sequencing template. Some clones are missing from TCRdb's copy, which holds only in-frame ones; the method was immunoSEQ multiplex PCR. The repertoire includes about 150,000 clones, around 87% of them detected once, and about 15% sits in the top ten. Remarks on this clone: The antigen remains undetermined. The sample contains more than one DNA sequence encoding this CDR3.

The source is a human donor with alopecia areata. The input for sequencing was CD8+ T cells sorted from blood, taken at week 0. V and J are TRBV5-1 and TRBJ2-3; 10 nucleotides agree with TRBD1. The CDR3 reads CASSIGQGADTQYF. In DNA, the CDR3 is TGCGCCAGCAGCATCGGACAGGGGGCAGATACGCAGTATTTT. Combining the CDR3 with reference TRBV5-1 and TRBJ2-3 gives the whole variable domain KAGVTQTPRYLIKTRGQQVTLSCSPISGHRSVSWYQQTPGQGLQFLFEYFSETQRNKGNFPGRFSGRQFSNSRSEMNVSTLELGDSALYLCASSIGQGADTQYFGPGTRLTVL.